This entry lists 24 T cell receptor beta chains sequenced from one sample in a study of shared clonotypes between healthy human individuals (dated by TCRdb to 2019 to 2021). Receptor amplification or capture employed the immunoSEQ multiplex PCR assay. The table was pulled from immuneACCESS by TCRdb, which kept in-frame rearrangements only. Such tables lose some clones; where checked, under half of the loss comes from unresolved V genes, and the rest has no known cause. The sample table contains over a million clones; only one count was recorded for approximately 80% of them. The leading ten clones occupy more than 0.55% of the sample. Material: memory CD4+ T cells from PBMCs. Read against the paper, the sample's cell subset or site label means: CD45RA-negative fraction. These receptor sequences come from a man aged 18 to 35 in good health. Some clones in this sample may be carry-over from other donors' samples.

V is TRBV5-4 and J is TRBJ2-3; 9 bases are a match to TRBD2. The junction had 5 bases not matched to a gene; V was cut back by 5 bases and J by 4 bases. CDR1 is SGHNT, CDR2 YYREEE, per germline (reference sequence). The CDR3 consists of 14 residues. CDR3 residues: CASRLAGESDTQYF. Here the CDR3 DNA reads TGTGCCAGCAGGTTAGCGGGAGAGTCAGATACGCAGTATTTT.

The chain combines TRBV5-1 with TRBJ2-7; TRBD1 matches at 12 bases. With V trimmed by 5 bases and J by 6 bases, 6 bases remained unmatched. The germline V gene has CDR1 SGHRS and CDR2 YFSETQ. The CDR3 consists of 14 residues. The CDR3 here is CASRSGTGGVEQYF. Here the CDR3 DNA reads TGCGCCAGCAGATCCGGGACAGGGGGCGTCGAGCAGTACTTC.

The chain joins TRBV30 to TRBJ2-7; D is unresolved. V was shortened by 4 bases and J by 5 bases, with 9 bases between the two germline ends. CDR3 size: 11 residues. Germline V lookup: CDR1 GTSNPN, CDR2 SVGIG (reference sequence). In nucleotides, the CDR3 is TGTGCCTGGAATTCCGGAGACGAGCAGTACTTC. It is translated as CAWNSGDEQYF. Variable domain in full (rest from reference TRBV30 and TRBJ2-7): SQTIHQWPATLVQPVGSPLSLECTVEGTSNPNLYWYRQAAGRGLQLLFYSVGIGQISSEVPQNLSASRPQDRQFILSSKKLLLSDSGFYLCAWNSGDEQYFGPGTRLTVT.

The chain recombines TRBV5-4 with TRBJ2-1, with 8 bases fitting TRBD1. The CDR3 is 15 amino acids. Trimming at V came to 5 bases and at J to 3 bases, leaving 7 bases not matched to a gene. Germline CDR1 is SGHNT and CDR2 is YYREEE (reference sequence). The CDR3 DNA sequence: TGTGCCAGCAGGGAGGACAGGGCCCTCTACAATGAGCAGTTCTTC. Its translation: CASREDRALYNEQFF.

This clone has only one observation. The chain couples TRBV28 to TRBJ1-2; D might be TRBD1 (6 bases). CDR1 and CDR2 from the germline V gene are MDHEN and SYDVKM. Trimming took off 6 bases at V and 1 base at J, with 9 bases between the two ends. The CDR3 runs to 13 residues. DNA of the CDR3: TGTGCCAGCAGCCGGACAGTTAACTATGGCTACACCTTC. This sequence encodes CASSRTVNYGYTF.

The chain has TRBV11-2 and TRBJ1-2; 7 nucleotides align to TRBD1. CDR1 is SGHAT and CDR2 is FQNNGV in the germline V gene. The CDR3 spans 15 residues. V shed 4 bases and J 3 bases; nucleotides not matched to a gene: 8. As DNA, the CDR3 is TGTGCCAGCAGCTCCGACTACACAGGGGACTATGGCTACACCTTC. It is translated as CASSSDYTGDYGYTF.

This sequence joins TRBV5-1 and TRBJ1-1; possible D gene TRBD1, 5 bases. Trimming removed 2 bases from V and 2 bases from J, with 13 bases in between. Germline V gene lookup returns CDR1 SGHRS and CDR2 YFSETQ. The CDR3 consists of 15 residues. The CDR3 sequence is CASSFSPRANTEAFF. CDR3 DNA: TGCGCCAGCAGCTTTAGTCCCAGGGCAAACACTGAAGCTTTCTTT.

To note about this clone: The same CDR3 is also encoded by other DNA sequences in this sample. The V gene is TRBV5-1, the J gene TRBJ1-1; 9 bases align to TRBD1. Germline CDR1 SGHRS, CDR2 YFSETQ. J lost 5 bases, V lost 3 bases, and 5 bases had no gene match. The CDR3 sequence is 14 residues long. In DNA, the CDR3 is TGCGCCAGCAGCTCCGGGACAGGGACAACTGAAGCTTTCTTT. It encodes CASSSGTGTTEAFF.

The table lists this clone with a few counts. The chain uses TRBV7-6 and TRBJ2-3; 11 bases match TRBD1. Per the germline V gene, CDR1 is SGHVS and CDR2 is FNYEAQ. This CDR3 has 18 amino acids. V shed 6 bases and J 4 bases; nucleotides not matched to a gene: 15. This CDR3 is CASRARTGGRLGADTQYF. DNA for the CDR3: TGTGCCAGCAGGGCTAGGACAGGGGGCCGCCTGGGCGCAGATACGCAGTATTTT.

This clone came up a few times. V is TRBV11-2 and J is TRBJ1-2, with no clear D. The germline CDR1 and CDR2 sequences are SGHAT and FQNNGV. The CDR3 has 14 residues. V was trimmed by 0 bases and J by 7 bases, leaving 12 bases between them. The CDR3 reads CASSLDGRSSGYTF. The CDR3 bases are TGTGCCAGCAGCTTAGATGGGCGAAGCTCTGGCTACACCTTC.

CDR3 coding DNA: TGCAGTGCTAGAGATCAATTGGGAGCTTTCTTT. Translating it yields CSARDQLGAFF. This rearrangement joins TRBV20-1 to TRBJ1-1; no clear D gene. The CDR3 is 11 amino acids. Trimming pared 0 bases from V and 10 bases from J, leaving 9 bases between. Per the germline V gene, CDR1 is DFQATT and CDR2 is SNEGSKA (reference sequence).

In this sample, this clone turned up many times. The gene calls are TRBV7-3 and TRBJ2-7; 7 nucleotides align to TRBD1. The length of the CDR3 is 14 residues. Losses at the gene ends were 5 bases for V and 5 bases for J; bases not matched to a gene: 9. Per the germline V gene, CDR1 is SGHTA and CDR2 is FQGTGA. CDR3 protein: CASSRGTARDEQYF. CDR3 sequence (DNA): TGTGCCAGCAGCCGAGGGACAGCTCGGGACGAGCAGTACTTC.

V is TRBV28 and J is TRBJ1-5, with D unclear. V lost 8 bases to trimming and J lost 0 bases, with 17 bases between them. The V gene's germline CDR1 is MDHEN and CDR2 SYDVKM. The CDR3 is 16 amino acids. CDR3 loop: CASVSGGTYSNQPQHF. As DNA, the CDR3 is TGTGCCAGCGTAAGCGGCGGCACTTATAGCAATCAGCCCCAGCATTTT.

This clone occurred a few times. The sample contains more than one DNA sequence encoding this CDR3. The rearrangement uses TRBV6-1 and TRBJ2-5, with D possibly being TRBD1 (6 bases). This CDR3 is 14 amino acids long. Germline V gene data show CDR1 as MNHNS and CDR2 as SASEGT. V gave up 1 base and J gave up 5 bases, with 11 bases separating them. CDR3 bases: TGTGCCAGCAGTGAAGACAGGGTCCGGGAGACCCAGTACTTC. Protein: CASSEDRVRETQYF.

As to this clone: A far larger clone is one base from this, pointing to a likely read error. This sample includes further DNA sequences coding for the same CDR3. The genes are TRBV28 and TRBJ2-7; D gene uncertain. This CDR3 is built from 11 residues. Between the trimmed V and J ends, which lost 6 bases and 3 bases, there was a span of 6 bases. Germline V gene data show CDR1 as MDHEN and CDR2 as SYDVKM. Here the CDR3 reads CASSLDYEQYF. The CDR3 nucleotides read TGTGCCAGCAGCCTGGACTACGAGCAGTACTTC.

The rearrangement uses TRBV7-2 and TRBJ1-1; 8 positions match TRBD1. Germline V gene lookup returns CDR1 SGHTA and CDR2 FQGNSA. With V trimmed by 1 base and J by 0 bases, 13 bases remained unmatched. This CDR3 is 19 amino acids long. DNA of the CDR3: TGTGCCAGCAGCTTAGGGTTTGGGGCAGGGGGCGTAATGAACACTGAAGCTTTCTTT. This codes for CASSLGFGAGGVMNTEAFF. The entire variable domain, with the rest obtained from reference TRBV7-2 and TRBJ1-1, is as follows: GAGVSQSPSNKVTEKGKDVELRCDPISGHTALYWYRQSLGQGLEFLIYFQGNSAPDKSGLPSDRFSAERTGGSVSTLTIQRTQQEDSAVYLCASSLGFGAGGVMNTEAFFGQGTRLTVV.

The chain combines TRBV4-1 with TRBJ1-1; D is unresolved. The CDR3 is made up of 15 amino acids. CDR1 and CDR2 (germline): MGHRA, YSYEKL. Deletions cut 4 bases from V and 0 bases from J, with 12 bases between. CDR3 amino acids: CASSPGGELNTEAFF. CDR3 nucleotides: TGCGCCAGCAGCCCTGGCGGGGAACTGAACACTGAAGCTTTCTTT.

This chain connects TRBV5-4 to TRBJ1-6; the D is unclear. Per germline, CDR1 SGHNT and CDR2 YYREEE (reference sequence). The CDR3 is 12 amino acids. V gave up 1 base and J gave up 7 bases, with 3 bases separating them. This chain's CDR3 is CASSLRNSPLHF. CDR3 nucleotides: TGTGCCAGCAGCTTGAGGAATTCACCCCTCCACTTT.

This rearrangement joins TRBV28 to TRBJ1-4; 9 bases map to TRBD1. Trimming took 5 bases from V and 15 from J; bases not matched to a gene: 13. CDR1 MDHEN and CDR2 SYDVKM come from the germline V gene. CDR3 length: 14 residues. The DNA of the CDR3 is TGTGCCAGCAGTCCTGGGACAGGGTGGGGGTGGATGTTTTTT. Protein product: CASSPGTGWGWMFF.

V and J are TRBV19 and TRBJ2-1; perhaps D is TRBD1 or TRBD2 (5 bases each). Germline CDR1 LNHDA, CDR2 SQIVND (reference sequence). This CDR3 has 14 amino acids. The germline V and J ends were trimmed by 3 bases and 5 bases, with 11 bases remaining between them. This CDR3 reads CASSMWQGDNEQFF. DNA of the CDR3: TGTGCCAGTAGTATGTGGCAGGGAGACAATGAGCAGTTCTTC.

This clone has a handful of counts. The CDR3 bases are TGCGCCAGCAGCTCGGACCTTTACGAGCAGTACTTC. Encoded protein: CASSSDLYEQYF. This chain joins TRBV5-1 and TRBJ2-7; D gene ambiguous. The V end lost 3 bases, the J end lost 4 bases, and 8 bases lay between the germline ends. Germline CDR1 and CDR2: SGHRS and YFSETQ. The CDR3 contains 12 residues. The full variable domain, in which reference TRBV5-1 and TRBJ2-7 provide the parts outside the CDR3, is KAGVTQTPRYLIKTRGQQVTLSCSPISGHRSVSWYQQTPGQGLQFLFEYFSETQRNKGNFPGRFSGRQFSNSRSEMNVSTLELGDSALYLCASSSDLYEQYFGPGTRLTVT.

The table lists this clone with a few counts. The chain joins TRBV19 to TRBJ1-1, with D possibly TRBD1 on 6 matching bases. V lost 3 bases to trimming and J lost 5 bases, with 28 bases between them. Germline CDR1 is LNHDA and CDR2 is SQIVND (reference sequence). The CDR3 consists of 19 residues. The CDR3 nucleotides read TGTGCCAGTAGTATTAAATGGCGAACAGGGTTAATTGGGGGGACTGAAGCTTTCTTT. Its translation: CASSIKWRTGLIGGTEAFF.

This clone was seen a handful of times. Within the sample, other DNA sequences also encode this same CDR3. J is TRBJ1-2 and V is TRBV28; D not resolved. This CDR3 spans 11 amino acids. The germline CDR1 and CDR2 sequences are MDHEN and SYDVKM. The V and J ends lost 6 bases and 0 bases respectively, with 2 bases between them. CDR3 DNA sequence: TGTGCCAGCAGCACTAACTATGGCTACACCTTC. This encodes CASSTNYGYTF.

Concerning this clone itself: Other DNA sequences in the sample encode the same CDR3. CDR3 in DNA: TGTGCCAGCAGCATCGCGGGGACAGGGGTATACGAGCAGTACTTC. Translating it yields CASSIAGTGVYEQYF. The gene calls are TRBV28 and TRBJ2-7; 10 positions agree with TRBD1. The CDR3 extends over 15 amino acids. Germline CDR1 MDHEN, CDR2 SYDVKM. V trimming: 6 bases; J trimming: 4 bases; junction bases outside the gene matches: 9.